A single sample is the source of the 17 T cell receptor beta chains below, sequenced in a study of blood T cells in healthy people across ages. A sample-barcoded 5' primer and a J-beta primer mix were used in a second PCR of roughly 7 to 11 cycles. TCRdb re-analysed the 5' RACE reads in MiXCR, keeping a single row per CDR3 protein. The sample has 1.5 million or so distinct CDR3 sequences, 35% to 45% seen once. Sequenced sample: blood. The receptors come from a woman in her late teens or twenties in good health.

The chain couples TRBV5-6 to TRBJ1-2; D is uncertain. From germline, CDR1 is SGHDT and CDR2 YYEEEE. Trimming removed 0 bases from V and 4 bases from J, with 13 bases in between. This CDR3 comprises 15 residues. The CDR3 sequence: CASSLVFPGAYGYTF. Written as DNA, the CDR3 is TGTGCCAGCAGCTTGGTCTTCCCCGGCGCCTATGGCTACACCTTC.

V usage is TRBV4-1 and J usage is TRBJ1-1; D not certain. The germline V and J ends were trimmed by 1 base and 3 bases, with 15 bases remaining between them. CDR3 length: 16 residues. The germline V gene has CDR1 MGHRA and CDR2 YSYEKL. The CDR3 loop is CASSQAETEGDTEAFF. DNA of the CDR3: TGCGCCAGCAGCCAAGCGGAAACAGAGGGAGACACTGAAGCTTTCTTT.

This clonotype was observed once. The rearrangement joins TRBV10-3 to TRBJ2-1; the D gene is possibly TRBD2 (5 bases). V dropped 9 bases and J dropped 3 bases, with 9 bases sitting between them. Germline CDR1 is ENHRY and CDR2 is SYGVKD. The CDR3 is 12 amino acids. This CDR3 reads CAIGGRYNEQFF. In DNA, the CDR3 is TGTGCCATAGGAGGACGCTACAATGAGCAGTTCTTC.

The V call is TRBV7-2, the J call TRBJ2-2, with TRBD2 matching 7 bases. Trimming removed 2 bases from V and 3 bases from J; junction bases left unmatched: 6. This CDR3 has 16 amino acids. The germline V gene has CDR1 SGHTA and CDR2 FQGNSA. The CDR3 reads CASSLIRGVDTGELFF. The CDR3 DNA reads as TGTGCCAGCAGCTTAATTCGGGGGGTTGACACCGGGGAGCTGTTTTTT.

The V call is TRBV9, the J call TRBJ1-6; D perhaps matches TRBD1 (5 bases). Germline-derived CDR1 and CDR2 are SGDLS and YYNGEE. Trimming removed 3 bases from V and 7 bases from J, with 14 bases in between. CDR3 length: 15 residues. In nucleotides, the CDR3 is TGTGCCAGCAGCGGATATGGGACCAAAAATTCACCCCTCCACTTT. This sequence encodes CASSGYGTKNSPLHF.

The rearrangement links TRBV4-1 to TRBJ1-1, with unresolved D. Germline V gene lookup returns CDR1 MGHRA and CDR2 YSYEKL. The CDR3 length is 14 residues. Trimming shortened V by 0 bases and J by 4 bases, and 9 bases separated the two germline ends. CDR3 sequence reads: CASSQEGIITEAFF. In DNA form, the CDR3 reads TGCGCCAGCAGCCAAGAGGGGATAATCACTGAAGCTTTCTTT.

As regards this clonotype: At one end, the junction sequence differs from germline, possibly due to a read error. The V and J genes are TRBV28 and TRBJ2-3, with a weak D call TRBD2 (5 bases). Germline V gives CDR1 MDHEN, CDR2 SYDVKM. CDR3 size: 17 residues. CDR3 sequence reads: CTSSAHFGLGGTDTQYF. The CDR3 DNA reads TGTACCAGCAGTGCTCACTTTGGACTCGGGGGCACAGATACGCAGTATTTT. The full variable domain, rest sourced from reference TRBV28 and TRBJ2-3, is DVKVTQSSRYLVKRTGEKVFLECVQDMDHENMFWYRQDPGLGLRLIYFSYDVKMKEKGDIPEGYSVSREKKERFSLILESASTNQTSMYLCTSSAHFGLGGTDTQYFGPGTRLTVL.

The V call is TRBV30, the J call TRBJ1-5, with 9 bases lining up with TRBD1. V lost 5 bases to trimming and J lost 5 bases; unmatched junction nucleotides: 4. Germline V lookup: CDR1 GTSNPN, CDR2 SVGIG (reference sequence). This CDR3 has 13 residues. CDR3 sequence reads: CAWGTGNYQPQHF. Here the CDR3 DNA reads TGTGCCTGGGGGACAGGGAATTATCAGCCCCAGCATTTT.

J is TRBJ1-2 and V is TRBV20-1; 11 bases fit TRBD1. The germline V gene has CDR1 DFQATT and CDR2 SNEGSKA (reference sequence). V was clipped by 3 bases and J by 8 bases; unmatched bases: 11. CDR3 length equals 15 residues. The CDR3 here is CSARGTGGSYEGYTF. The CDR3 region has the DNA TGCAGTGCTAGGGGGACAGGGGGATCTTATGAAGGCTACACCTTC.

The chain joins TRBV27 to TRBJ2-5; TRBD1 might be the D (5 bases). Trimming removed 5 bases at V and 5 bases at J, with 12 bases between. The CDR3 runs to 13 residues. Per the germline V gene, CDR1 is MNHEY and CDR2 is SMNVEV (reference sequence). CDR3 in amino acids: CASSPMWGETQYF. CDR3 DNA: TGTGCCAGCAGTCCCATGTGGGGCGAGACCCAGTACTTC.

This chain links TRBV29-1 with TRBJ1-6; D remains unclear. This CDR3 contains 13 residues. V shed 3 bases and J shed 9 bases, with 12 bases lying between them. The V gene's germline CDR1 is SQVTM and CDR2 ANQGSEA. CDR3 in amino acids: CSVETGEGSPLHF. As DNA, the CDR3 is TGCAGCGTTGAGACGGGAGAGGGTTCACCCCTCCACTTT.

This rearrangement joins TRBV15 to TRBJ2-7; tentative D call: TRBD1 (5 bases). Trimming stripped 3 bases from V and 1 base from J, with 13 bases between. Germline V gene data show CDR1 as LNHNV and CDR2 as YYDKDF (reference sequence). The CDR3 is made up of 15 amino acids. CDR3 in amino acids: CATSRDTYKSYEQYF. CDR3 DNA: TGTGCCACCAGCAGGGACACCTACAAGTCCTACGAGCAGTACTTC.

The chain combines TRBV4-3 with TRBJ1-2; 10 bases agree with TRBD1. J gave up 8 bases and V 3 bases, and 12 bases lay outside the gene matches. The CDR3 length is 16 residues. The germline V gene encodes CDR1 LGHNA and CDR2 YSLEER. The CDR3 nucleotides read TGCGCCAGCAGCCAGGAAATTGCCGGGACAGGGGAAGGCTACACCTTC. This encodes CASSQEIAGTGEGYTF.

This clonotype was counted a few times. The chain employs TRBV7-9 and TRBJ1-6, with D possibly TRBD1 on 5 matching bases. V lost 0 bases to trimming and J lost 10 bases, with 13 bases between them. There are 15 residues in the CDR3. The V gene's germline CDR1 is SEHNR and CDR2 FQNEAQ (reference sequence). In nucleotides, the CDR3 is TGTGCCAGCAGCTTAGCGGGTGGGGGGAACTCACCCCTCCACTTT. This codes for CASSLAGGGNSPLHF.

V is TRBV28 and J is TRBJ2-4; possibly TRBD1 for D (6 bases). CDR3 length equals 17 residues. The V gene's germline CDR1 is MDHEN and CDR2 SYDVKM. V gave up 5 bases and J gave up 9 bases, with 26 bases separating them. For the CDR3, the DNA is TGTGCCAGCAGTCCCCCCGGACAGCGAACACTATACCCCATTCAGTACTTC. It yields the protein CASSPPGQRTLYPIQYF.

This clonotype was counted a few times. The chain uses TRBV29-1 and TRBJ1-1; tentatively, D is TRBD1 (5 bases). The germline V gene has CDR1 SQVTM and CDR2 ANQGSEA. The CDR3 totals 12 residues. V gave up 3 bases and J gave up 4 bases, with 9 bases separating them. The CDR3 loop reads CSVEGGITEAFF. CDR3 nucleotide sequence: TGCAGCGTTGAGGGGGGGATCACTGAAGCTTTCTTT.

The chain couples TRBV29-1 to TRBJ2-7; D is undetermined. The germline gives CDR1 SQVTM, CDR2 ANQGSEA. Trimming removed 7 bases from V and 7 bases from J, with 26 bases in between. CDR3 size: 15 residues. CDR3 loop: CSGRSARSSYNEQYF. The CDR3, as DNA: TGCAGCGGTAGGTCAGCCAGGAGCTCCTACAATGAGCAGTACTTC.